This is a list of T cell receptor beta chains from one sample in a study of beta chain features in type 1 diabetes. Profiling relied on immunoSEQ multiplex PCR, and the TCRdb table lists in-frame clones only, not all of them. Found here are 550,000 to 850,000 clones, 13% of them singletons; the top ten hold approximately 0.022%. Sample: naive CD4+ T cells from blood. Receptors originate from a man between 18 and 35 years old with type 1 diabetes. CDR3s include the opening cysteine and the closing phenylalanine or tryptophan. A D gene is named only where the DNA matches it firmly. Part of the rows lack a size; the others show once, few, many or a class for expanded clones.

>NA|TRBV29-1|TRBJ2-6|NA
CSVVGSGANVLTF
TGCAGCGTTGTAGGCTCTGGGGCCAACGTCCTGACTTTC
>few|TRBV28|TRBJ2-7|TRBD1
CASSLQGQTHSYEQYF
TGTGCCAGCAGTCTTCAGGGACAGACACACTCCTACGAGCAGTACTTC
>NA|TRBV29-1|TRBJ2-7|TRBD2
CSVGGLAGPYEQYF
TGCAGCGTGGGGGGCCTAGCGGGACCCTACGAGCAGTACTTC
>NA|TRBV29-1|TRBJ2-5|TRBD1
CSGQGPEWYQETQYF
TGCAGCGGACAGGGCCCCGAGTGGTACCAAGAGACCCAGTACTTC
>NA|TRBV30|TRBJ1-1|NA
CAWSPRGDLEAFF
TGTGCCTGGAGCCCACGGGGGGACCTTGAAGCTTTCTTT
>few|TRBV5-6|TRBJ2-5|NA
CASSLRRVAGAQYF
TGTGCCAGCAGCTTGAGGCGGGTAGCCGGGGCCCAGTACTTC
>NA|TRBV2|TRBJ2-7|NA
CASSEGGFSYEQYF
TGTGCCAGCAGTGAAGGGGGATTCTCCTACGAGCAGTACTTC
>NA|TRBV13|TRBJ2-7|NA
CASSLVSPVSSSYEQYF
TGTGCCAGCAGCTTAGTCAGTCCGGTCTCTAGCTCCTACGAGCAGTACTTC
>few|TRBV9|TRBJ1-2|TRBD1
CASSARTGLGYTF
TGTGCCAGCAGCGCGAGGACAGGGTTGGGCTACACCTTC
>NA|TRBV1|TRBJ2-3|NA
CTSSSRQGGMDTQYF
TGCACCAGCAGCAGCCGCCAAGGGGGCATGGATACGCAGTATTTT
>once|TRBV28|TRBJ1-5|NA
CASRVQGVKPQHF
TGTGCCAGCAGGGTACAGGGAGTGAAGCCCCAGCATTTT
>few|TRBV29-1|TRBJ2-3|NA
CSVEEGQNTQYF
TGCAGCGTTGAGGAGGGACAGAATACGCAGTATTTT
>NA|TRBV7-9|TRBJ2-3|NA
CASSLSGHTQYF
TGTGCCAGCAGCTTATCGGGACATACGCAGTATTTT
>NA|TRBV6-1|TRBJ2-7|TRBD2
CASSEATSQIRQYF
TGTGCCAGCAGTGAAGCGACTAGCCAGATTCGGCAGTACTTC
>NA|TRBV7-8|TRBJ2-1|NA
CASSLQGSSYNEQFF
TGTGCCAGCAGCTTACAGGGTAGCTCCTACAATGAGCAGTTCTTC
>few|TRBV29-1|TRBJ1-1|NA
CSVVVGLSEAFF
TGCAGCGTTGTTGTGGGGTTAAGTGAAGCTTTCTTT
>NA|TRBV10-2|TRBJ2-5|NA
CASSRTETQYF
TGCGCCAGCTCCCGGACGGAGACCCAGTACTTC
>NA|TRBV23-1|TRBJ1-2|TRBD1
CASSPQTGWGYTF
TGCGCCAGCAGTCCCCAGACAGGGTGGGGCTACACCTTC
>few|TRBV20-1|TRBJ2-7|NA
CSALRQYEQYF
TGCAGTGCTCTTCGACAGTACGAGCAGTACTTC
>NA|TRBV2|TRBJ1-4|TRBD1
CASSPGTVNEKLFF
TGTGCCAGCAGTCCCGGGACAGTAAATGAAAAACTGTTTTTT
>NA|TRBV2|TRBJ2-7|NA
CASSVRNYEQYF
TGTGCCAGCAGCGTAAGAAACTACGAGCAGTACTTC
>NA|TRBV29-1|TRBJ2-1|TRBD1
CSVEALLRTGGISSSYNEQFF
TGCAGCGTTGAAGCTCTCCTTAGGACAGGGGGGATCAGTAGCTCCTACAATGAGCAGTTCTTC
>NA|TRBV19|TRBJ1-2|NA
CASSISLEGHRYGYTF
TGTGCCAGTAGTATTTCATTGGAGGGTCATCGCTATGGCTACACCTTC
>few|TRBV2|TRBJ1-1|NA
CASSSPSGAFF
TGTGCCAGCAGTTCCCCTTCGGGGGCTTTCTTT
>few|TRBV6-5|TRBJ1-1|NA
CASSYRQSDTEAFF
TGTGCCAGCAGTTACCGGCAGTCTGACACTGAAGCTTTCTTT
>few|TRBV18|TRBJ2-3|TRBD2
CASSQLAGSTDTQYF
TGTGCCAGCTCACAACTAGCGGGGAGCACAGATACGCAGTATTTT
>NA|TRBV5-1|TRBJ2-2|TRBD1
CASSWPGQDTGELFF
TGCGCCAGCAGCTGGCCGGGACAGGACACCGGGGAGCTGTTTTTT
>NA|TRBV30|TRBJ2-3|NA
CAWSGGSTDTQYF
TGTGCCTGGAGTGGGGGGAGCACAGATACGCAGTATTTT
>few|TRBV5-1|TRBJ2-3|NA
CASSLEGTRDTQYF
TGCGCCAGCAGCTTGGAGGGGACAAGAGATACGCAGTATTTT
>NA|TRBV7-9|TRBJ2-1|TRBD2
CASSPDSGGARNEQFF
TGTGCCAGCAGCCCTGATAGCGGGGGGGCTCGCAATGAGCAGTTCTTC
>few|TRBV5-1|TRBJ1-5|NA
CASSLAPGDPGWPQHF
TGCGCCAGCAGCTTGGCCCCGGGGGACCCAGGCTGGCCCCAGCATTTT
>few|TRBV12-5|TRBJ1-1|TRBD1
CASGTGQGHTEAFF
TGTGCTAGTGGTACCGGACAGGGACACACTGAAGCTTTCTTT
>NA|TRBV10-3|TRBJ2-7|NA
CAIEQGYEQYF
TGTGCCATCGAACAGGGCTACGAGCAGTACTTC
>few|TRBV15|TRBJ1-4|NA
CATSRDTAPEKLFF
TGTGCCACCAGCAGAGATACGGCGCCAGAAAAACTGTTTTTT
>NA|TRBV19|TRBJ2-2|NA
CASSHGRNTGELFF
TGTGCCAGTAGCCATGGACGGAACACCGGGGAGCTGTTTTTT
>few|TRBV19|TRBJ2-5|NA
CASSLREPQETQYF
TGTGCCAGTAGTCTCCGGGAGCCACAAGAGACCCAGTACTTC
>NA|TRBV7-8|TRBJ1-6|NA
CASSPRRQNNSPLHF
TGTGCCAGCAGCCCCCGGAGACAGAATAATTCACCCCTCCACTTT
>few|TRBV18|TRBJ1-3|NA
CASSPGGQSGNTIYF
TGTGCCAGCTCACCAGGAGGACAGAGTGGAAACACCATATATTTT
>NA|TRBV7-2|TRBJ1-2|NA
CASSLDRYGYTF
TGTGCCAGCAGCTTAGATAGATATGGCTACACCTTC
>NA|TRBV5-4|TRBJ1-2|TRBD1
CASSPGTGPFDGYTF
TGTGCCAGCAGCCCGGGGACAGGCCCCTTTGATGGCTACACCTTC
>few|TRBV7-9|TRBJ1-1|NA
CASSLGQDNGEAFF
TGTGCCAGCAGCTTAGGACAGGATAATGGTGAAGCTTTCTTT
>few|TRBV7-9|TRBJ1-2|NA
CASSGSGTGIGYTF
TGTGCCAGCAGCGGCTCAGGGACCGGTATTGGCTACACCTTC
>few|TRBV30|TRBJ1-2|NA
CAWSGGDYGYTF
TGTGCCTGGAGTGGAGGTGACTATGGCTACACCTTC
>few|TRBV18|TRBJ2-7|NA
CASSPPGSLYEQYF
TGTGCCAGCTCACCACCGGGATCACTCTACGAGCAGTACTTC
>few|TRBV18|TRBJ2-1|TRBD1
CASSPTGQSKFF
TGTGCCAGCTCACCAACGGGACAGAGTAAGTTCTTC
>NA|TRBV7-2|TRBJ2-6|NA
CASSLVGSGANVLTF
TGTGCCAGCAGCTTAGTGGGGTCTGGGGCCAACGTCCTGACTTTC
>NA|TRBV18|TRBJ2-2|NA
CASSPRTGANTGELFF
TGTGCCAGCTCACCAAGGACGGGGGCAAACACCGGGGAGCTGTTTTTT
>few|TRBV9|TRBJ1-2|NA
CASARMKYGYTF
TGTGCCAGCGCCAGGATGAAGTATGGCTACACCTTC
>few|TRBV4-2|TRBJ2-1|NA
CASSQEGGGVLGNEQFF
TGTGCCAGCAGCCAAGAAGGCGGAGGGGTCTTGGGGAATGAGCAGTTCTTC
>NA|TRBV7-2|TRBJ1-2|NA
CASSSTRSYGYTF
TGTGCCAGCAGCTCGACACGATCCTATGGCTACACCTTC
>NA|TRBV30|TRBJ2-5|TRBD1
CAWDRGMETQYF
TGTGCCTGGGACAGGGGGATGGAAACCCAGTACTTC
>NA|TRBV2|TRBJ1-3|NA
CASMKGTIYF
TGTGCCAGCATGAAGGGCACCATATATTTT
>NA|TRBV9|TRBJ1-1|NA
CASSVVQGNTEAFF
TGTGCCAGCAGCGTAGTACAGGGCAACACTGAAGCTTTCTTT
>few|TRBV14|TRBJ1-2|TRBD1
CASSLGQGNYGYTF
TGTGCCAGCAGCCTAGGACAGGGGAACTATGGCTACACCTTC
>NA|TRBV7-9|TRBJ2-7|TRBD2
CASSSPAGVNYEQYF
TGTGCCAGCAGCAGTCCGGCGGGGGTGAACTACGAGCAGTACTTC